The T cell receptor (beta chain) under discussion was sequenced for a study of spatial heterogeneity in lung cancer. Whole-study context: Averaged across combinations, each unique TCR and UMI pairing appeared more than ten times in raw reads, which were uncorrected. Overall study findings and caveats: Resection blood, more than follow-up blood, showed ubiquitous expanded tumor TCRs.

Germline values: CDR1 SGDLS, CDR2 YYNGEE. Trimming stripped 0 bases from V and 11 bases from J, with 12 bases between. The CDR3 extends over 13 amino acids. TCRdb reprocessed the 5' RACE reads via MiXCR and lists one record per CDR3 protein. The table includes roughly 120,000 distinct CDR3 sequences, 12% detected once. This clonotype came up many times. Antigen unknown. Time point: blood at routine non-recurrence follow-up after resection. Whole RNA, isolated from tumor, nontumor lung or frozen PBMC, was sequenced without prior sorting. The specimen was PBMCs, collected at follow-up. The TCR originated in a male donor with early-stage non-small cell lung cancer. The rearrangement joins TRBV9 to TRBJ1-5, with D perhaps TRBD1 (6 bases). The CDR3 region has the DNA TGTGCCAGCAGCGTAGAAGCACAGGGTTCCCAGCATTTT. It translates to CASSVEAQGSQHF.